The 3 T cell receptor beta chains below were found in one sample sequenced in a study of CD8 T cells in Susac syndrome. The RNA input was roughly 0.45 to 1 ug, and it was reverse transcribed with random hexamers. TCRdb recomputed calls from the immunoSEQ multiplex PCR reads with MiXCR, one row per CDR3 protein. The sample carries about 140,000 distinct CDR3 sequences, 94% recorded once. The sequenced material came from CD8+ T cells from PBMCs. The receptors here all came from a human donor in good health.

CDR3 bases: TGTGCCAGCAGCCTCCTGGGACAGGGGAATGGCTACACCTTC. Translated: CASSLLGQGNGYTF. The chain links TRBV14 to TRBJ1-2; 10 positions agree with TRBD1. The V gene end was trimmed by 4 bases and the J gene end by 6 bases; junction bases not matched to a gene: 5. Germline values: CDR1 SGHDN, CDR2 FVKESK. CDR3 length: 14 amino acids. The full variable domain, in which reference TRBV14 and TRBJ1-2 provide the parts outside the CDR3, is EAGVTQFPSHSVIEKGQTVTLRCDPISGHDNLYWYRRVMGKEIKFLLHFVKESKQDESGMPNNRFLAERTGGTYSTLKVQPAELEDSGVYFCASSLLGQGNGYTFGSGTRLTVV.

This clonotype was observed a single time. V is TRBV4-1 and J is TRBJ2-7; tentative D call: TRBD2 (7 bases). Trimming took off 0 bases at V and 3 bases at J, with 15 bases between the two ends. The CDR3 length is 16 residues. Germline V gene lookup returns CDR1 MGHRA and CDR2 YSYEKL. Here the CDR3 DNA reads TGCGCCAGCAGCCAAGAGCCCGAGGGGGACTACTACGAGCAGTACTTC. This translates into CASSQEPEGDYYEQYF.

The chain joins TRBV2 to TRBJ2-7; the D gene could be TRBD1 or TRBD2 (5 bases each). V dropped 8 bases and J dropped 2 bases, with 10 bases sitting between them. CDR3 size: 12 residues. Per the germline V gene, CDR1 is SNHLY and CDR2 is FYNNEI. The CDR3 coding sequence is TGTGCCAGCTGGGACCGAGCCTACGAGCAGTACTTC. This gives the protein CASWDRAYEQYF.